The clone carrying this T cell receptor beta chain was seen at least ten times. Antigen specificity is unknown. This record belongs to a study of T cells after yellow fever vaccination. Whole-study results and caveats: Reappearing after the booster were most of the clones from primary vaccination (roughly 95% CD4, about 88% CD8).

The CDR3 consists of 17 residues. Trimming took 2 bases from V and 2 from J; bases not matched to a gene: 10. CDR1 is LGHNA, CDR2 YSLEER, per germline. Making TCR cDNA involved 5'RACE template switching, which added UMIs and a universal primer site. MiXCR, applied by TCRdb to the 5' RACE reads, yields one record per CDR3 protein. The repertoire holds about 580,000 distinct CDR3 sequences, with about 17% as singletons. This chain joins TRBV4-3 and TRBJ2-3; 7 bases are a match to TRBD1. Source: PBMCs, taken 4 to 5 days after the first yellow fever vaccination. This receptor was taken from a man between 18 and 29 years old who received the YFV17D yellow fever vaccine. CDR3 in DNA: TGCGCCAGCAGCCAACAAGCACAGGGGACCCCCACAGATACGCAGTATTTT. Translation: CASSQQAQGTPTDTQYF.